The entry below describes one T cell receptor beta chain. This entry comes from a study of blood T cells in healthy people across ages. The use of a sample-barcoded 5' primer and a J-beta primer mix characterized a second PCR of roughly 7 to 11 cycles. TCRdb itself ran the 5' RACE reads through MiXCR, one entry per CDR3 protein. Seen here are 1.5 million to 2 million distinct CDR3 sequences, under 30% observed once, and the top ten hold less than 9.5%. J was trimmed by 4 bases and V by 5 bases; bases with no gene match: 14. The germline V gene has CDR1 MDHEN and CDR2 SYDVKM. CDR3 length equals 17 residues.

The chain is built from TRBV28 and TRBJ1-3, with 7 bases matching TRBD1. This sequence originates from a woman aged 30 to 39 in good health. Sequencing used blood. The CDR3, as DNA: TGTGCCAGCAGTCAGAATTCTGACAGGGAGGTCGGAAACACCATATATTTT. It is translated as CASSQNSDREVGNTIYF. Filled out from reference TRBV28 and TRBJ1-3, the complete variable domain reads DVKVTQSSRYLVKRTGEKVFLECVQDMDHENMFWYRQDPGLGLRLIYFSYDVKMKEKGDIPEGYSVSREKKERFSLILESASTNQTSMYLCASSQNSDREVGNTIYFGEGSWLTVV.